This T cell receptor (beta chain) was sequenced during a study of T cell responses to AZD1222 COVID-19 vaccine. Looking at the study overall: Pooled in the analysis were second doses at about 4 or about 12 weeks.

The data were produced by immunoSEQ multiplex PCR, yet TCRdb's version contains in-frame clones alone and is incomplete. Of 100,000 to 150,000 clones in the sample, 75% to 90% were seen once. V lost 0 bases to trimming and J lost 8 bases, with 18 bases between them. CDR3 length: 16 residues. The V gene's germline CDR1 is SGHDN and CDR2 FVKESK. A remark on this clone: Antigen: not known.

Whole-study findings and limits: Baseline seropositives among AZD1222 recipients totaled only 5 to 7. Rises in breadth and depth of Spike-specific TCRs came after two AZD1222 doses. Regions left unmutated in variants are reportedly the target of nearly half of spike-specific TCRs.

This sequence was found in an adult in good health. The source material was peripheral blood, sampled on day 0 of AZD1222 vaccination. V and J are TRBV14 and TRBJ2-3, with D perhaps being TRBD1 or TRBD2 (5 bases each). CDR3 in amino acids: CASSQDEGLPQGTQYF. CDR3 nucleotides: TGTGCCAGCAGCCAAGATGAAGGACTCCCGCAGGGTACGCAGTATTTT.